These T cell receptor beta chains were read from a single sample in a study of a mutant IDH1 vaccine in newly diagnosed glioma. No antigen is known for these receptors. Repertoires were generated with immunoSEQ multiplex PCR, while TCRdb's copy carries only in-frame clones and drops some. The data hold about 43,000 clones, with 65% to 85% observed a single time. Sample: PBMCs, taken from a glioma patient whose treatment included an IDH1 peptide vaccine. The source of these receptors is a woman aged 18-30 years with glioma. Some clones in this sample may be carry-over from other donors' samples. Both conserved end residues are part of each CDR3. The D gene is left open where the match is weak. Only part of the rows carry a size: once, few, many, or a class if the clone is expanded.

d_call j_call clone_size v_call cdr3_aa cdr3_nt
. TRBJ1-4 . TRBV2 CASPPSQGRANEKLFF TGTGCCAGCCCCCCCAGTCAGGGAAGGGCTAATGAAAAACTGTTTTTT
TRBD2 TRBJ2-1 . TRBV5-1 CASSLSGSGGFFPYNEQFF TGCGCCAGCAGCTTGTCTGGATCGGGAGGTTTTTTCCCCTACAATGAGCAGTTCTTC
TRBD1 TRBJ1-2 . TRBV7-9 CASSWGQNLNYGYTF TGTGCCAGCAGCTGGGGACAGAACCTTAACTATGGCTACACCTTC
. TRBJ2-1 . TRBV4-1 CASSQVHSYNEQFF TGCGCCAGCAGCCAAGTTCACTCGTACAATGAGCAGTTCTTC
. TRBJ2-7 . TRBV11-1 CASSNRYEQYF TGTGCCAGCAGCAACAGGTACGAGCAGTACTTC
. TRBJ2-5 . TRBV5-4 CASSPPPPGQETQYF TGTGCCAGCAGTCCCCCTCCCCCGGGACAAGAGACCCAGTACTTC
TRBD1 TRBJ1-5 . TRBV7-2 CASSPGTATSGQPQHF TGTGCCAGCAGCCCCGGGACAGCGACCTCCGGTCAGCCCCAGCATTTT
TRBD1 TRBJ1-1 . TRBV29-1 CSVTGGGNTEAFF TGCAGCGTGACAGGGGGAGGGAACACTGAAGCTTTCTTT
TRBD1 TRBJ1-2 . TRBV9 CASSGKLQGGYTF TGTGCCAGCAGCGGCAAATTACAGGGGGGCTACACCTTC
. TRBJ1-3 once TRBV5-1 CASSLESSGNTIYF TGCGCCAGCAGCTTGGAGTCCTCTGGAAACACCATATATTTT
. TRBJ1-6 . TRBV6-5 CASSYRDSRNSPLHF TGTGCCAGCAGTTACAGGGACTCGCGTAATTCACCCCTCCACTTT
TRBD1 TRBJ1-4 . TRBV4-1 CASSLKPGQGVPNEKLFF TGCGCCAGCAGCCTTAAACCGGGACAGGGGGTTCCCAATGAAAAACTGTTTTTT
TRBD2 TRBJ2-7 . TRBV7-2 CASSPERGRNYEQYF TGTGCCAGCAGCCCAGAGCGGGGGAGGAACTACGAGCAGTACTTC
. TRBJ1-1 . TRBV11-3 CASSLPGEDTEAFF TGTGCCAGCAGCTTACCGGGGGAGGACACTGAAGCTTTCTTT
TRBD1 TRBJ2-2 . TRBV6-6 CASVPGTGVGTGELFF TGTGCCAGTGTACCCGGGACAGGGGTGGGCACCGGGGAGCTGTTTTTT
. TRBJ1-5 . TRBV19 CASTLTGARNQPQHF TGTGCCAGCACCCTTACGGGGGCTCGCAATCAGCCCCAGCATTTT
TRBD1 TRBJ2-7 . TRBV9 CASSANPGTGLRSYEQYF TGTGCCAGCAGTGCCAACCCCGGGACAGGGCTGAGGTCCTACGAGCAGTACTTC
. TRBJ2-3 . TRBV15 CATSRGLTDTQYF TGTGCCACCAGCAGAGGACTAACAGATACGCAGTATTTT
. TRBJ2-1 . TRBV5-4 CASSPGTHSYNEQFF TGTGCCAGCAGCCCCGGGACTCACTCCTACAATGAGCAGTTCTTC
. TRBJ2-3 few TRBV7-2 CASSTRQGTDTQYF TGTGCCAGCAGCACTCGACAGGGCACAGATACGCAGTATTTT
. TRBJ2-7 . TRBV7-2 CASSLTGLDADLYF TGTGCCAGCAGCTTAACGGGTCTAGACGCGGACCTCTACTTC
. TRBJ1-6 once TRBV5-4 CASSLAGRGDSPLHF TGTGCCAGCAGCTTGGCCGGCAGGGGAGATTCACCCCTCCACTTT
. TRBJ1-5 . TRBV30 CAWSAQGNQPQHF TGTGCCTGGAGTGCGCAGGGAAACCAGCCCCAGCATTTT
. TRBJ1-4 . TRBV25-1 CASRGPGANEKLFF TGTGCCAGCAGGGGCCCGGGAGCTAATGAAAAACTGTTTTTT
TRBD1 TRBJ1-1 . TRBV7-3 CASSLRAGTGALNTEAFF TGTGCCAGCAGCTTAAGGGCAGGGACAGGGGCCCTGAACACTGAAGCTTTCTTT
. TRBJ2-1 . TRBV2 CARIRGGDEQFF TGTGCCAGGATCCGAGGTGGGGATGAGCAGTTCTTC
. TRBJ2-7 . TRBV19 CASSMSGSAHEQYF TGTGCCAGTAGTATGAGCGGGTCCGCCCACGAGCAGTACTTC
TRBD1 TRBJ1-2 . TRBV9 CASSVEGQSTANYGYTF TGTGCCAGCAGCGTAGAGGGACAGAGTACCGCTAACTATGGCTACACCTTC
TRBD1 TRBJ2-6 few TRBV5-6 CASSGQGDSGANVLTF TGTGCCAGCAGCGGACAGGGAGACTCTGGGGCCAACGTCCTGACTTTC
. TRBJ1-5 few TRBV7-2 CASSLFQGGNQPQHF TGTGCCAGCAGCCTCTTTCAGGGAGGCAATCAGCCCCAGCATTTT
. TRBJ2-2 . TRBV6-6 CASSLDGSANTGELFF TGTGCCAGCAGCCTCGACGGTTCCGCGAACACCGGGGAGCTGTTTTTT
. TRBJ2-3 . TRBV10-3 CAISQTGPDTQYF TGTGCCATCAGTCAAACAGGGCCAGATACGCAGTATTTT